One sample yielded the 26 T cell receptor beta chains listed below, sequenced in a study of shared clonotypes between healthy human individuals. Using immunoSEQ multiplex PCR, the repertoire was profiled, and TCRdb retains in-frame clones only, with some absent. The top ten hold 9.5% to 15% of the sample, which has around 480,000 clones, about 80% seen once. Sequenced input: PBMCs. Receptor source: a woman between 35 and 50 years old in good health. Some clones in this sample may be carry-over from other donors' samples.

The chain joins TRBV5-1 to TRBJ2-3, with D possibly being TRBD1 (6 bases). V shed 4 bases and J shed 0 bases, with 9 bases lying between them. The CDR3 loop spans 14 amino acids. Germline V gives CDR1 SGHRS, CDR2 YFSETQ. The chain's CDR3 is CASSPTGSTDTQYF. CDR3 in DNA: TGCGCCAGCAGCCCGACAGGAAGCACAGATACGCAGTATTTT. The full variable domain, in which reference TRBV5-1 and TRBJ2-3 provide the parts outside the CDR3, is KAGVTQTPRYLIKTRGQQVTLSCSPISGHRSVSWYQQTPGQGLQFLFEYFSETQRNKGNFPGRFSGRQFSNSRSEMNVSTLELGDSALYLCASSPTGSTDTQYFGPGTRLTVL.

The CDR3 loop reads CASSTQGNTEAFF. CDR3 bases: TGTGCCAGCAGCACCCAGGGTAACACTGAAGCTTTCTTT. The chain carries TRBV11-1 and TRBJ1-1, with a tentative D call TRBD1 (5 bases). The germline V gene has CDR1 SGHAT and CDR2 FQDESV (reference sequence). CDR3 length: 13 residues. Trimming removed 5 bases from V and 2 bases from J, with 9 bases in between. Combining the CDR3 with reference TRBV11-1 and TRBJ1-1 gives the whole variable domain EAEVAQSPRYKITEKSQAVAFWCDPISGHATLYWYRQILGQGPELLVQFQDESVVDDSQLPKDRFSAERLKGVDSTLKIQPAELGDSAMYLCASSTQGNTEAFFGQGTRLTVV.

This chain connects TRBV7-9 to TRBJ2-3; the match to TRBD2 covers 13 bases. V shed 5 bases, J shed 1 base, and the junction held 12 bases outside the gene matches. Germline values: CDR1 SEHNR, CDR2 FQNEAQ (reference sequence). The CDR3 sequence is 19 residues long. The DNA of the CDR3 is TGTGCCAGCAGCCCCTCCGGGACTAGCGGGAAAGAAGGCACAGATACGCAGTATTTT. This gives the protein CASSPSGTSGKEGTDTQYF.

The CDR3 region has the DNA TGTGCCAGCAGCCCCACAGGTCAGCAGTACTTC. Translation gives CASSPTGQQYF. The chain employs TRBV7-8 and TRBJ2-7; D is possibly TRBD1 (5 bases). V gave up 5 bases and J gave up 8 bases, with 10 bases separating them. The CDR3 has 11 residues. Germline values: CDR1 SGHVS, CDR2 FQNEAQ.

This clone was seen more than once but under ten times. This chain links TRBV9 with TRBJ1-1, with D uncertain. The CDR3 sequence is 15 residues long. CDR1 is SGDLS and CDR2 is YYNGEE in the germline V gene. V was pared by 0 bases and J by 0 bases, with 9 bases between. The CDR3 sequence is CASSVVSSMNTEAFF. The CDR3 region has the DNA TGTGCCAGCAGCGTAGTCTCCAGCATGAACACTGAAGCTTTCTTT.

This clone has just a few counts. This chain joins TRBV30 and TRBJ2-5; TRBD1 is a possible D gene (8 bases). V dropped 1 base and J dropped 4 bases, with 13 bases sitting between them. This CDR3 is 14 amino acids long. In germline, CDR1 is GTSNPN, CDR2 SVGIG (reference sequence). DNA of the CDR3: TGTGCCTGGAGTGGACAGGGGAGGGGAGAGACCCAGTACTTC. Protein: CAWSGQGRGETQYF.

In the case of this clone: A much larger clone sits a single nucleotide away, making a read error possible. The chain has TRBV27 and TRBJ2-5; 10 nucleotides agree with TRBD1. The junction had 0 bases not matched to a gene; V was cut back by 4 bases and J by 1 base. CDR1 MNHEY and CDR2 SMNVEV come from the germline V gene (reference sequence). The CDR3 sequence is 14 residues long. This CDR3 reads CASSWDRGQETQYF. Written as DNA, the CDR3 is TGTGCCAGCAGTTGGGACAGGGGCCAAGAGACCCAGTACTTC.

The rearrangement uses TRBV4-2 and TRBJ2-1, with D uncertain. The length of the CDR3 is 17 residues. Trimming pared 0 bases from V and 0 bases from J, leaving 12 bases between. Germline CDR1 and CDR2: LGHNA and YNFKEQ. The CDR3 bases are TGTGCCAGCAGCCAAGAGCCCCCCGGTAGCTCCTACAATGAGCAGTTCTTC. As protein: CASSQEPPGSSYNEQFF.

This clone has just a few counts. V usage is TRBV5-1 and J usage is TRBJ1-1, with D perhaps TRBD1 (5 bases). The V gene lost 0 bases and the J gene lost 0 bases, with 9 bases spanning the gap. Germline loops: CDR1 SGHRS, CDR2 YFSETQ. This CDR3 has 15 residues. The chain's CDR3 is CASSLAEGLNTEAFF. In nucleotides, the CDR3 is TGCGCCAGCAGCTTGGCCGAGGGACTGAACACTGAAGCTTTCTTT.

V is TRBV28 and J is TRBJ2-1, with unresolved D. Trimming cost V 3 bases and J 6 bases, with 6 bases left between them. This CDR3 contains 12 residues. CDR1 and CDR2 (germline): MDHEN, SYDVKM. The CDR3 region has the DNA TGTGCCAGCAGTTTTGAAACCAATGAGCAGTTCTTC. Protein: CASSFETNEQFF. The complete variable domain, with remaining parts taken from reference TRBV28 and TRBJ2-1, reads DVKVTQSSRYLVKRTGEKVFLECVQDMDHENMFWYRQDPGLGLRLIYFSYDVKMKEKGDIPEGYSVSREKKERFSLILESASTNQTSMYLCASSFETNEQFFGPGTRLTVL.

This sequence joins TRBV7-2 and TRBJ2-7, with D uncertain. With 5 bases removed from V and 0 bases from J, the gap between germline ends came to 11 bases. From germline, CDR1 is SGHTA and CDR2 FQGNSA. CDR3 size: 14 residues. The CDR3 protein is CASSNSRSSYEQYF. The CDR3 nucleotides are TGTGCCAGCAGCAACAGTCGGAGCTCCTACGAGCAGTACTTC.

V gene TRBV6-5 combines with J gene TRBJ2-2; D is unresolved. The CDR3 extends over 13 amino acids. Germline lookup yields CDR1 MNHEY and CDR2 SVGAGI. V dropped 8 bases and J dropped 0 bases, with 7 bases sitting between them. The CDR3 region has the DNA TGTGCCAGCCAGGAAACGAACACCGGGGAGCTGTTTTTT. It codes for CASQETNTGELFF.

CDR3 sequence (DNA): TGTGCCAGCAGTCCCAGGCTGTATGGCTACACCTTC. Protein product: CASSPRLYGYTF. This chain connects TRBV28 to TRBJ1-2; unclear D gene. Germline values: CDR1 MDHEN, CDR2 SYDVKM. The germline V and J ends were trimmed by 5 bases and 5 bases, with 9 bases remaining between them. CDR3 size: 12 residues.

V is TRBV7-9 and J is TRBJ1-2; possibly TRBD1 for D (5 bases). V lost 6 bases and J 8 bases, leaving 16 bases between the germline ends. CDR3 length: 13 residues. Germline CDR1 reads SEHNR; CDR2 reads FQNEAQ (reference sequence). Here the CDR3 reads CASRPGLGDGYTF. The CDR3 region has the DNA TGTGCCAGCAGGCCGGGACTCGGGGACGGCTACACCTTC.

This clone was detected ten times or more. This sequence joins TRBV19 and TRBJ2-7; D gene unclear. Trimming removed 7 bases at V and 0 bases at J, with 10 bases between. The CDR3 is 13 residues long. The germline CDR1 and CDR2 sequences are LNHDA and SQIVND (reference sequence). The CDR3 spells CASKGPLSYEQYF. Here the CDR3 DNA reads TGTGCCAGTAAAGGCCCACTCTCCTACGAGCAGTACTTC.

The CDR3 protein is CASSSPQTHVRSEQYF. The DNA for the CDR3 is TGTGCCAGCAGCTCGCCCCAGACACACGTGAGGTCCGAGCAGTACTTC. The chain couples TRBV7-2 to TRBJ2-7; D call uncertain. The CDR3 sequence is 16 residues long. Germline V lookup: CDR1 SGHTA, CDR2 FQGNSA. The V end was cut by 4 bases, the J end by 6 bases, with 22 bases between. Full variable domain (outside the CDR3, taken from reference TRBV7-2 and TRBJ2-7): GAGVSQSPSNKVTEKGKDVELRCDPISGHTALYWYRQSLGQGLEFLIYFQGNSAPDKSGLPSDRFSAERTGGSVSTLTIQRTQQEDSAVYLCASSSPQTHVRSEQYFGPGTRLTVT.

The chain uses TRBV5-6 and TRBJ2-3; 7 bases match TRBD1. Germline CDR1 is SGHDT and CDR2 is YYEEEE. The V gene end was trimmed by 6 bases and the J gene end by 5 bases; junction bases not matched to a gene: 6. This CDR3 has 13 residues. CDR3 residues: CASTSTGEDTQYF. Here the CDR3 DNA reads TGTGCCAGCACTTCCACAGGGGAAGATACGCAGTATTTT. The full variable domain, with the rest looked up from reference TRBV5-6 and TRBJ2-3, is DAGVTQSPTHLIKTRGQQVTLRCSPKSGHDTVSWYQQALGQGPQFIFQYYEEEERQRGNFPDRFSGHQFPNYSSELNVNALLLGDSALYLCASTSTGEDTQYFGPGTRLTVL.

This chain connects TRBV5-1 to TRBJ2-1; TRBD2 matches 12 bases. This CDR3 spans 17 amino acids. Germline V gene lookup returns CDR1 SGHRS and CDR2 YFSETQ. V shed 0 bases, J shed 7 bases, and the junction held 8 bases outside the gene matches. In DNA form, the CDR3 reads TGCGCCAGCAGCTTGGTACTAGCGGGAGGCACGTCGAATGAGCAGTTCTTC. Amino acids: CASSLVLAGGTSNEQFF.

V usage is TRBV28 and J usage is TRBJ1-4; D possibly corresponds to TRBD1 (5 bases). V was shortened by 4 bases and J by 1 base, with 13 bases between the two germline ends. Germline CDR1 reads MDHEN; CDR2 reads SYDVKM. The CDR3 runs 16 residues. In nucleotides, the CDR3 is TGTGCCAGCAGTTCCGTGGGGGGGGGAACTAATGAAAAACTGTTTTTT. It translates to CASSSVGGGTNEKLFF.

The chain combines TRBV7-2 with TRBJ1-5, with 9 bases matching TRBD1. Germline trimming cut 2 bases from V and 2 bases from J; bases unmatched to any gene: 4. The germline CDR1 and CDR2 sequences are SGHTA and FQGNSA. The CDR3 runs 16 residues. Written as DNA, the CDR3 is TGTGCCAGCAGCTTAACAGGGGGCTTGGGCAATCAGCCCCAGCATTTT. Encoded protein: CASSLTGGLGNQPQHF.

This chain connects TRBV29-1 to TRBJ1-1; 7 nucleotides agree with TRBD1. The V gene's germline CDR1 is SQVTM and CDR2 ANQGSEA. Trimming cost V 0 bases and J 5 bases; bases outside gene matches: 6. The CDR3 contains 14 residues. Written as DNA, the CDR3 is TGCAGCGTTGAAGAGAGGGGGCGCCGGACTGAAGCTTTCTTT. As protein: CSVEERGRRTEAFF.

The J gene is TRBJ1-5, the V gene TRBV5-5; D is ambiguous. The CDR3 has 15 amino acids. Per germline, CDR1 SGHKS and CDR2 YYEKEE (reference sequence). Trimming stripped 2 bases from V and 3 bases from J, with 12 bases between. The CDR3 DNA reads TGTGCCAGCAGCTTAGGCAGCCTCTTCAATCAGCCCCAGCATTTT. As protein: CASSLGSLFNQPQHF.

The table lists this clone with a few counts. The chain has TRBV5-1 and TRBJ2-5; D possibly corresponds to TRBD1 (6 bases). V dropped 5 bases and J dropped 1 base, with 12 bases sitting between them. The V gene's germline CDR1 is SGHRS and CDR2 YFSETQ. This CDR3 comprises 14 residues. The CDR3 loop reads CASRLQGAQETQYF. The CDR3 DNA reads TGCGCCAGCAGGTTACAGGGTGCCCAAGAGACCCAGTACTTC. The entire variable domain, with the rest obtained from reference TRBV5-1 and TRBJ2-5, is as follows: KAGVTQTPRYLIKTRGQQVTLSCSPISGHRSVSWYQQTPGQGLQFLFEYFSETQRNKGNFPGRFSGRQFSNSRSEMNVSTLELGDSALYLCASRLQGAQETQYFGPGTRLLVL.

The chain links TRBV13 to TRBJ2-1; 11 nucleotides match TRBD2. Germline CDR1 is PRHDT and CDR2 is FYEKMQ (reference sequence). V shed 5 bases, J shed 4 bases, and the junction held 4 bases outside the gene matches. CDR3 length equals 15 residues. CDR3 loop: CASSPTSGIYNEQFF. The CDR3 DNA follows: TGTGCCAGCAGCCCGACTAGCGGGATTTACAATGAGCAGTTCTTC.

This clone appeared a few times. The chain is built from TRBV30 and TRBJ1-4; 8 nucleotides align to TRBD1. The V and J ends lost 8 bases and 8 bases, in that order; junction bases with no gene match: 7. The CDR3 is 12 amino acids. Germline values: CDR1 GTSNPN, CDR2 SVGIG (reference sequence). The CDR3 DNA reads TGTGCCCGCCAGGGGGCCGAAGAAAAACTGTTTTTT. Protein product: CARQGAEEKLFF.

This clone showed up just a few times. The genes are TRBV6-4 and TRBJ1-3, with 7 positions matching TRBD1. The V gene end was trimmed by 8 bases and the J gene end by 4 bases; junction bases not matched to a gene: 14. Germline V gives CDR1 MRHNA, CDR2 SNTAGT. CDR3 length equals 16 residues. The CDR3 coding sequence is TGTGCCAGCCCCAAGCCCGACAGGGTTGGCGGAAACACCATATATTTT. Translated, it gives CASPKPDRVGGNTIYF.